This T cell receptor beta chain was recorded in a study of T-cell reconstitution after alpha-beta-depleted transplantation in children. This CDR3 contains 15 residues. The V gene end was trimmed by 5 bases and the J gene end by 9 bases; junction bases not matched to a gene: 12. In germline, CDR1 is MNHNS, CDR2 SASEGT. This sample's TCRbeta library carried unique molecular identifier barcodes. TCRdb re-derived calls from the PCR reads in MiXCR, one entry per CDR3 protein. The data hold about 610,000 distinct CDR3 sequences, with around 27% observed a single time. Here the sequenced sample was PBMCs, taken before TCRalphabeta/CD19-depleted stem cell transplant. The origin of this receptor is a boy younger than two with Wiskott-Aldrich syndrome, due to receive a stem cell transplant. V and J are TRBV6-1 and TRBJ2-1; 8 bases map to TRBD1. CDR3 bases: TGTGCCAGCAGTCTGACAGGGGCAATAAATGGTGAGCAGTTCTTC. It translates to CASSLTGAINGEQFF.